Detailed here is one T cell receptor beta chain. These data come from a study of blood T cell repertoires in COVID-19. In the original processing: Reference gene primer amplification in the assay estimated nucleated cell counts. The repertoire was sequenced with immunoSEQ multiplex PCR; TCRdb's copy has only in-frame clones and lacks some. Clone size and V and J calls were adopted from that table, with D and trimming inferred from the DNA. The sample consists of approximately 150,000 clones, more than 65% of them appearing once. V was clipped by 5 bases and J by 1 base; unmatched bases: 7. This CDR3 has 16 residues. The germline V gene encodes CDR1 SGHNT and CDR2 YENEEA.

This receptor was obtained from a man between 60 and 70 years old with active or convalescent COVID-19. The sample consisted of peripheral blood. The chain joins TRBV11-3 to TRBJ2-2; 7 bases line up with TRBD1. The CDR3 loop reads CASSHATGRNTGELFF. The CDR3 bases are TGTGCCAGCAGCCATGCGACAGGGCGGAACACCGGGGAGCTGTTTTTT.